This T cell receptor beta chain originates from a study of blood T cell repertoires in COVID-19. Generated by immunoSEQ multiplex PCR, the TCRdb table keeps only in-frame clones and is missing some. The sample consists of about 60,000 clones, roughly four fifths of them appearing once. The CDR3 has 15 amino acids. The germline CDR1 and CDR2 sequences are LNHNV and YYDKDF (reference sequence). With 4 bases clipped from V and 10 bases from J, the junction kept 9 bases outside the gene matches. The V gene is TRBV15, the J gene TRBJ1-6; TRBD1 agrees at 8 bases. The sequencing sample was made of peripheral blood. The origin of this receptor is a human donor in a cohort sampled during active COVID-19. The CDR3 loop reads CATSKDRANSSPLHF. In nucleotides, the CDR3 is TGTGCCACCAGCAAGGACAGGGCCAACTCGTCACCCCTCCACTTT.